The rows below give T cell receptor beta chains drawn from one sample of a study of blood T cell repertoires in COVID-19. Data came from immunoSEQ multiplex PCR; TCRdb stores just in-frame clones and leaves some out. The profile shows about 210,000 clones, approximately 86% of them singletons. Sequencing input: peripheral blood. These receptors were taken from a man aged 55-75 years with acute or convalescent COVID-19. CDR3s include the opening cysteine and the closing phenylalanine or tryptophan. Each record gives: V gene, J gene, D gene, clone size, CDR3 protein, CDR3 DNA. A D gene is named only where the DNA matches it firmly. A row's size may be missing; if present it is once, few, many or a size class.

TRBV10-1	TRBJ2-3	TRBD1	.	CASSPTGIPDTQYF	TGCGCCAGCAGTCCGACAGGGATCCCAGATACGCAGTATTTT
TRBV6-5	TRBJ1-3	.	.	CASRDSAAGNTIYF	TGTGCCAGCAGGGACAGTGCCGCTGGAAACACCATATATTTT
TRBV27	TRBJ1-1	.	.	CASSLLGGIMNTEAFF	TGTGCCAGCAGTTTATTAGGGGGTATCATGAACACTGAAGCTTTCTTT
TRBV2	TRBJ2-1	.	.	CASSGGGAQMRQFF	TGTGCCAGCAGTGGAGGTGGGGCCCAAATGAGGCAGTTCTTC
TRBV24-1	TRBJ2-2	TRBD1	.	CATRDRGITGELFF	TGTGCCACCCGGGACAGGGGAATCACCGGGGAGCTGTTTTTT
TRBV27	TRBJ1-4	.	.	CASSPYGRYEKLFF	TGTGCCAGCAGCCCATATGGGCGTTATGAAAAACTGTTTTTT
TRBV27	TRBJ2-5	TRBD1	.	CASSSPSRGPEETQYF	TGTGCCAGCAGTTCACCGAGCAGGGGGCCAGAAGAGACCCAGTACTTC
TRBV5-6	TRBJ1-5	TRBD1	.	CASSSWQAGGGNQPQHF	TGTGCCAGCAGCTCCTGGCAGGCAGGGGGCGGCAATCAGCCCCAGCATTTT
TRBV28	TRBJ1-5	.	few	CASSRGGGNQPQHF	TGTGCCAGCAGCCGGGGGGGCGGGAATCAGCCCCAGCATTTT
TRBV7-7	TRBJ1-6	.	.	CASSPHRQVSNSPSSYNSPLHF	TGTGCCAGCAGCCCACATCGACAGGTCTCGAACTCGCCCTCCTCCTATAATTCACCCCTCCACTTT
TRBV14	TRBJ1-1	.	.	CASSRSGMNTEAFF	TGTGCCAGCAGCCGGTCGGGAATGAACACTGAAGCTTTCTTT
TRBV3-1/TRBV3-2	TRBJ2-5	TRBD2	.	CASSQSSGLRETQYF	TGTGCCAGCAGCCAATCTAGCGGGTTACGGGAGACCCAGTACTTC
TRBV2	TRBJ2-3	.	.	CASSEGDFSTDTQYF	TGTGCCAGCAGTGAGGGGGACTTTAGCACAGATACGCAGTATTTT
TRBV4-1	TRBJ2-7	TRBD1	.	CASSTQDRVISYEQYF	TGCGCCAGCAGCACCCAGGACAGGGTGATCTCCTACGAGCAGTACTTC
TRBV28	TRBJ2-3	.	.	CASSWAGSTDTQYF	TGTGCCAGCAGTTGGGCAGGGAGCACAGATACGCAGTATTTT
TRBV27	TRBJ2-1	TRBD2	.	CASSPLGLAGPYNEQFF	TGTGCCAGCAGTCCGCTTGGACTAGCGGGGCCCTACAATGAGCAGTTCTTC
TRBV19	TRBJ2-1	TRBD2	few	CASSRGGAGGRNEQFF	TGTGCCAGTAGCCGAGGTGGAGCGGGGGGCCGCAATGAGCAGTTCTTC
TRBV9	TRBJ2-7	.	.	CASSAGGVPSYEQYF	TGTGCCAGCAGCGCGGGGGGCGTACCCTCCTACGAGCAGTACTTC
TRBV2	TRBJ1-6	.	.	CASSEQRVNSPLHF	TGTGCCAGCAGTGAGCAGCGGGTTAATTCACCCCTCCACTTT
TRBV4-1	TRBJ1-3	.	.	CASSQRSGRSGNTIYF	TGCGCCAGCAGCCAAAGGTCAGGGCGCTCTGGAAACACCATATATTTT
TRBV19	TRBJ1-6	.	.	CASTQEREINSPLHF	TGTGCCAGTACCCAAGAAAGGGAGATTAATTCACCCCTCCACTTT
TRBV24-1	TRBJ1-6	.	.	CATSGVQGRLVESPLHF	TGTGCCACCAGTGGTGTTCAGGGGCGACTGGTGGAGTCACCCCTCCACTTT
TRBV15	TRBJ2-3	TRBD2	once	CATSRGPGLAGGTSTDTQYF	TGTGCCACCAGCAGAGGGCCAGGACTAGCGGGGGGAACTAGCACAGATACGCAGTATTTT
TRBV6-2/TRBV6-3	TRBJ2-3	TRBD2	few	CASSHPRGGADTQYF	TGTGCCAGCAGCCATCCCCGGGGGGGAGCAGATACGCAGTATTTT